This T cell receptor beta chain was sequenced in a study of CD8 T cell repertoires and HIV-1 epitope variants. Turning to the study itself: Controls were a CMV, EBV and flu peptide pool, Ebola AY9 negative control, and no-peptide well. An uncultured baseline aliquot held 1M T cells.

Produced via immunoSEQ multiplex PCR; TCRdb's table is partial and in-frame only. This sample has roughly 5,300 clones, with about 63% found just once. The CDR3 consists of 13 residues. Trimming took off 1 base at V and 0 bases at J, with 3 bases between the two ends. Germline assignment: CDR1 SGHVS and CDR2 FQNEAQ. In this sample, this clone turned up a few times. The antigen is undetermined. Sequenced material: cultured CD8+ T cells derived from PBMCs. This rearrangement joins TRBV7-8 to TRBJ1-1; unclear D gene. The TCR originated in a male donor with HIV. CDR3 region: CASSLDLNTEAFF. The CDR3 coding sequence is TGTGCCAGCAGCTTAGACCTGAACACTGAAGCTTTCTTT. Together with reference TRBV7-8 and TRBJ1-1, the CDR3 gives the full variable domain: GAGVSQSPRYKVAKRGQDVALRCDPISGHVSLFWYQQALGQGPEFLTYFQNEAQLDKSGLPSDRFFAERPEGSVSTLKIQRTQQEDSAVYLCASSLDLNTEAFFGQGTRLTVV.